Included here is one T cell receptor beta chain sequence, with context. Patients in the study were battling locally advanced or metastatic urothelial carcinoma. This sample was included in a study of PD-L1 blockade in urothelial cancer. The method was immunoSEQ multiplex PCR; TCRdb's version includes in-frame clones alone and lacks a portion of them. The sample lists tens of thousands of clones; roughly 87% were seen once. There are 15 residues in the CDR3. The rearrangement joins TRBV21-1 to TRBJ1-4. TRBV21-1 is recorded as a pseudogene. Sequencing was performed on PBMCs, taken around atezolizumab (anti-PD-L1) treatment. This receptor was obtained from a woman in her 70s with urothelial cancer. Here the CDR3 DNA reads TGTGCCAGCAAAGACTCTGTAGCAACTAATGAAAAACTGTTTTTT. This sequence encodes CASKDSVATNEKLFF.